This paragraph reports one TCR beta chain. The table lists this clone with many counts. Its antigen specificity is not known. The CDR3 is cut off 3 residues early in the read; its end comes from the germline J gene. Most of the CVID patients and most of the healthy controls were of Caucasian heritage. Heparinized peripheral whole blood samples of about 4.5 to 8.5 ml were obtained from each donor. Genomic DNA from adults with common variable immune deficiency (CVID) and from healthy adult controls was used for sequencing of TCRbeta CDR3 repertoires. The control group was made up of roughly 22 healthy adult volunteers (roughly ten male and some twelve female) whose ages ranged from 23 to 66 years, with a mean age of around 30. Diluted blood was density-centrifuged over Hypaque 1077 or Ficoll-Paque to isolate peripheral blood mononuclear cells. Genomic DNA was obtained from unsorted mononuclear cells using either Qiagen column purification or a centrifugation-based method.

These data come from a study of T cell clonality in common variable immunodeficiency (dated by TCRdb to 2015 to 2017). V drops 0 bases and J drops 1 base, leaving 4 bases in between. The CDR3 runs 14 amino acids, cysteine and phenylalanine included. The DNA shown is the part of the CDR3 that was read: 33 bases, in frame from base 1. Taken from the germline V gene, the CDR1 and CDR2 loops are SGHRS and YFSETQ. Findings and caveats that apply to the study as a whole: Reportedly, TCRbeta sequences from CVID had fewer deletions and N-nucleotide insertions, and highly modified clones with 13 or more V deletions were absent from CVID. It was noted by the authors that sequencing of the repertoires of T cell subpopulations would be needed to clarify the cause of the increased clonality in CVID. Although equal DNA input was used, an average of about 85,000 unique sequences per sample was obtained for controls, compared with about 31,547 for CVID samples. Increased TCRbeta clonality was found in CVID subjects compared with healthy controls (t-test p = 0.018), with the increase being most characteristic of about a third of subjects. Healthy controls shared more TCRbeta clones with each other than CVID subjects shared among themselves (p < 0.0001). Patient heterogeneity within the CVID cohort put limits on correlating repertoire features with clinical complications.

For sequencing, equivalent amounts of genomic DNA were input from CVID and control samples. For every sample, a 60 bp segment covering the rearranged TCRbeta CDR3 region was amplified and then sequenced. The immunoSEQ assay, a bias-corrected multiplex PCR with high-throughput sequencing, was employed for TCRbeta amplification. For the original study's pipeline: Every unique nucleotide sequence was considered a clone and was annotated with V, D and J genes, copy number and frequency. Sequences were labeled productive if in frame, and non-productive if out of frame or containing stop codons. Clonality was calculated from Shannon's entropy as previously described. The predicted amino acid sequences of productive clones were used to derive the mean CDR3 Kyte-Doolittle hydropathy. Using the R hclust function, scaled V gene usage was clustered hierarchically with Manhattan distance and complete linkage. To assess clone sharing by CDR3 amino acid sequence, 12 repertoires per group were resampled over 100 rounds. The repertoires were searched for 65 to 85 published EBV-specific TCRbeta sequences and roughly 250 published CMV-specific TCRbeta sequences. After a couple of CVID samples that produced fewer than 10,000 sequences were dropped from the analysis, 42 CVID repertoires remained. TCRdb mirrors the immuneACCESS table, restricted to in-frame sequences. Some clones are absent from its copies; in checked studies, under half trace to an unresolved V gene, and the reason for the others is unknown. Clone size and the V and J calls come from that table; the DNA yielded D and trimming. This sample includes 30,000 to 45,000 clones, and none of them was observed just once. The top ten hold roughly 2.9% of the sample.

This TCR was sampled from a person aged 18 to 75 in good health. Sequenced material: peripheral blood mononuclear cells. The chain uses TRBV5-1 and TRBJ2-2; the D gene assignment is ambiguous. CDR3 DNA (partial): TGCGCCAGCAGCTTGGAACAGAACACCGGGGAG. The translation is CASSLEQNTGE. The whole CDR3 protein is CASSLEQNTGELFF.